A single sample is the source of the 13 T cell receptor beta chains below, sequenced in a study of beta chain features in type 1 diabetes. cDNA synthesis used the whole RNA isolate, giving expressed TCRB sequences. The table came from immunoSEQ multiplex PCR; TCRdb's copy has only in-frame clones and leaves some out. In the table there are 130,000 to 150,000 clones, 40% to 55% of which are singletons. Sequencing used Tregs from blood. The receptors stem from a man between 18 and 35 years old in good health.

CDR3 nucleotides: TGTGCCACAACGTCGTCGGTGTACGGGTCACCCCTCCACTTT. The encoded protein is CATTSSVYGSPLHF. J is TRBJ1-6 and V is TRBV27; D ambiguous. Trimming removed 10 bases at V and 10 bases at J, with 20 bases between. Germline CDR1 and CDR2: MNHEY and SMNVEV (reference sequence). The CDR3 length is 14 residues.

CDR3 protein: CASSPLDRFGQETQYF. CDR3 coding DNA: TGTGCCAGCAGCCCTCTGGACAGGTTCGGCCAAGAGACCCAGTACTTC. V is TRBV7-9 and J is TRBJ2-5, with 7 bases fitting TRBD1. The CDR3 extends over 16 amino acids. V was pared by 5 bases and J by 1 base, with 10 bases of the junction left unmatched. From germline, CDR1 is SEHNR and CDR2 FQNEAQ (reference sequence).

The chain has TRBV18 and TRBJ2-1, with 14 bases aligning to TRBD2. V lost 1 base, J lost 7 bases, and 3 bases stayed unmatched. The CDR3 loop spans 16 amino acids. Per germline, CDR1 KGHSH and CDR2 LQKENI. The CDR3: CASSPRRTSGRNEQFF. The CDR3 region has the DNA TGTGCCAGCTCACCACGCAGGACTAGCGGGAGGAATGAGCAGTTCTTC.

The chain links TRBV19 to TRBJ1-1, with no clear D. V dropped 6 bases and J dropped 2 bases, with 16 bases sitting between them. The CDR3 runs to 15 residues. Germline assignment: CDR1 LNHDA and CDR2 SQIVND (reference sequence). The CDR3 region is CASRHLRWANTEAFF. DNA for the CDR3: TGTGCCAGTAGACACCTTCGATGGGCTAACACTGAAGCTTTCTTT.

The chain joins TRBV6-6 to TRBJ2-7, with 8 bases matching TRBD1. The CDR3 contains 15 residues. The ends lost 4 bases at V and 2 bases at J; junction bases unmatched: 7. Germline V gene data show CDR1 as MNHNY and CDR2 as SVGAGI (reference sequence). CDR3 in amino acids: CASSSLRTGTYEQYF. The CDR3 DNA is TGTGCCAGCAGTTCACTCCGGACAGGGACCTACGAGCAGTACTTC.

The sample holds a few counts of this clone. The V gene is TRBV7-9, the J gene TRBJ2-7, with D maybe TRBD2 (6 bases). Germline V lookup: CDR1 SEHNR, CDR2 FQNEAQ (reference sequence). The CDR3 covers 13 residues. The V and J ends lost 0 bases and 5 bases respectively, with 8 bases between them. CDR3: CASSLAWEDEQYF. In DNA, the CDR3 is TGTGCCAGCAGCTTAGCGTGGGAGGACGAGCAGTACTTC.

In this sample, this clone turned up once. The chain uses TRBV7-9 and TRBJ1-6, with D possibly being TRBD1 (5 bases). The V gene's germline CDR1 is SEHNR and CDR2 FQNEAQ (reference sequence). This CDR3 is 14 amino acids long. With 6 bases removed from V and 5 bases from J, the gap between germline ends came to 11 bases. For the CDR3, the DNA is TGTGCCAGCAGTAAGGGGCTCAATAATTCACCCCTCCACTTT. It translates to CASSKGLNNSPLHF.

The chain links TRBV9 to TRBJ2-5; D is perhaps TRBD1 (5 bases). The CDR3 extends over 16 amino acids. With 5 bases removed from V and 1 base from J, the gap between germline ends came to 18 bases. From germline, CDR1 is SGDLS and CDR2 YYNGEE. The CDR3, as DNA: TGTGCCAGCAGTCTCGGTCTTCAGGGTTTCCAAGAGACCCAGTACTTC. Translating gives CASSLGLQGFQETQYF. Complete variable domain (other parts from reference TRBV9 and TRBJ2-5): DSGVTQTPKHLITATGQRVTLRCSPRSGDLSVYWYQQSLDQGLQFLIQYYNGEERAKGNILERFSAQQFPDLHSELNLSSLELGDSALYFCASSLGLQGFQETQYFGPGTRLLVL.

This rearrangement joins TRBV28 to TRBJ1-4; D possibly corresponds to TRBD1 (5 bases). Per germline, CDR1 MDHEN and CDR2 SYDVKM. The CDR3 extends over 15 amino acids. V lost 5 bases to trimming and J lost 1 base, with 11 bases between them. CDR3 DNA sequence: TGTGCCAGCAGTCCCGCGGGGGGAACTAATGAAAAACTGTTTTTT. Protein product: CASSPAGGTNEKLFF.

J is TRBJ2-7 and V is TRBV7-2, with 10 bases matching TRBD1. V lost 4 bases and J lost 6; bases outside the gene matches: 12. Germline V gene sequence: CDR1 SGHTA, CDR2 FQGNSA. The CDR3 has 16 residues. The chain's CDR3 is CASSSRPRDRGGEQYF. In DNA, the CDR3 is TGTGCCAGCAGCTCCCGACCTCGGGACAGGGGAGGCGAGCAGTACTTC.

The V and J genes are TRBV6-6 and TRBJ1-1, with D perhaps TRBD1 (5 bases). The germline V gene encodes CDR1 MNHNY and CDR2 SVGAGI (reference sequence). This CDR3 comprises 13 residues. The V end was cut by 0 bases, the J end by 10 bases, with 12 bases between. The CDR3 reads CASSYSSGGGAFF. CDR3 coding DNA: TGTGCCAGCAGTTACTCGTCCGGGGGAGGAGCTTTCTTT.

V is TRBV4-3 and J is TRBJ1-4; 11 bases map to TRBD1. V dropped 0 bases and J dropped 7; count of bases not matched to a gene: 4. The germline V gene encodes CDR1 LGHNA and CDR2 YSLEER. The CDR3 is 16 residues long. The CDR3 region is CASSQDGTGGAEKLFF. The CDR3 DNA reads TGCGCCAGCAGCCAAGACGGGACAGGGGGAGCTGAAAAACTGTTTTTT.

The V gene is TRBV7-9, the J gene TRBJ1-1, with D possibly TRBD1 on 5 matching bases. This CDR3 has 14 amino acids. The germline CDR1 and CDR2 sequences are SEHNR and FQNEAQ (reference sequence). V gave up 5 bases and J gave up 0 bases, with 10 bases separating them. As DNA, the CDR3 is TGTGCCAGCAGCACGGGGACTTTGAACACTGAAGCTTTCTTT. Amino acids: CASSTGTLNTEAFF.